This TCR beta chain was sequenced for a study of cytomegalovirus exposure and HLA in healthy donors. Only in-frame clones appear in the TCRdb table, and some are missing; sequencing was by immunoSEQ multiplex PCR. Seen here are about 190,000 clones, approximately 84% observed once, and the top ten hold approximately 7%. Sequencing was carried out using PBMCs. This TCR derives from a man between 18 and 35 years old in good health and CMV-seropositive.

The CDR3 reads CASTGLAGSDEQFF. The DNA of the CDR3 is TGCGCCAGCACCGGACTAGCGGGAAGCGATGAGCAGTTCTTC. The rearrangement links TRBV5-1 to TRBJ2-1; the match to TRBD2 covers 12 bases. Germline loops: CDR1 SGHRS, CDR2 YFSETQ. The V segment lost 6 bases and the J segment 8 bases; nucleotides outside the gene matches: 6. The CDR3 contains 14 residues.